These T cell receptor beta chains were read from a single sample in a study of PD-1 blockade in classical Hodgkin lymphoma. Sequenced by immunoSEQ multiplex PCR; TCRdb stores in-frame clones only, minus some. Found here are about 110,000 clones, about 89% of them singletons; the top ten hold just under 20%. The sample was peripheral blood mononuclear cells (PBMCs), taken before the second cycle of nivolumab. The source is a human donor with classical Hodgkin lymphoma. The CDR3 runs from the conserved cysteine through the conserved F or W. Each record gives: clone size, D gene, J gene, V gene, CDR3 DNA, CDR3 protein. D genes are given only for firm matches. The size entry is marked missing in some rows and otherwise reads once, few, many or a size class.

size: .
D: TRBD1
J: TRBJ1-5
V: TRBV19
DNA: TGTGCCAGTAGTATAGGGACAGGACTTAGCAATCAGCCCCAGCATTTT
CDR3: CASSIGTGLSNQPQHF

size: few
D: .
J: TRBJ1-1
V: TRBV5-5
DNA: TGTGCCAGCAGCGTACGGGCGCAGGGCCCCACTGAAGCTTTCTTT
CDR3: CASSVRAQGPTEAFF

size: .
D: .
J: TRBJ2-7
V: TRBV5-1
DNA: TGCGCCAGCAGCTTATTTCGTCGGGATGGCTCCTACGAGCAGTACTTC
CDR3: CASSLFRRDGSYEQYF

size: .
D: .
J: TRBJ1-1
V: TRBV5-8
DNA: TGTGCCAGCAGCCACGGACGGATTAAGAACACTGAAGCTTTCTTT
CDR3: CASSHGRIKNTEAFF

size: .
D: TRBD1
J: TRBJ2-7
V: TRBV7-9
DNA: TGTGCCAGCAGCTTCCCGGGACAGGGCCATCGGTACTTC
CDR3: CASSFPGQGHRYF

size: .
D: .
J: TRBJ1-1
V: TRBV16
DNA: TGTGCCAGCAGCGCTCAAGGCCGGGGTGAAGCTTTCTTT
CDR3: CASSAQGRGEAFF

size: .
D: .
J: TRBJ2-1
V: TRBV6-1
DNA: TGTGCCAGCAGTGAACGCCAGGGCAATGAGCAGTTCTTC
CDR3: CASSERQGNEQFF

size: .
D: .
J: TRBJ1-1
V: TRBV7-7
DNA: TGTGCCAGCAGCTATACAGTGGGCACTGAAGCTTTCTTT
CDR3: CASSYTVGTEAFF

size: .
D: TRBD2
J: TRBJ2-3
V: TRBV10-3
DNA: TGTGCCATCAGTAGGGGCCTAGCGGGGGGCACAGATACGCAGTATTTT
CDR3: CAISRGLAGGTDTQYF

size: few
D: TRBD1
J: TRBJ2-7
V: TRBV28
DNA: TGTGCCAGCAAGACAGGGGGCTTGAGCGAGCAGTACTTC
CDR3: CASKTGGLSEQYF

size: .
D: .
J: TRBJ2-7
V: TRBV4-3
DNA: TGCGCCAGCAGCCAGCTGACCGACCGCTCCTACGAGCAGTACTTC
CDR3: CASSQLTDRSYEQYF

size: .
D: .
J: TRBJ2-2
V: TRBV5-1
DNA: TGCGCCAGCAGCTTCGCCAGGGGGAACACCGGGGAGCTGTTTTTT
CDR3: CASSFARGNTGELFF

size: .
D: TRBD2
J: TRBJ2-1
V: TRBV6-5
DNA: TGTGCCAGCAGTTCCGGGGGGGGTGGTGAGAATGAGCAGTTCTTC
CDR3: CASSSGGGGENEQFF

size: .
D: .
J: TRBJ1-5
V: TRBV6-6
DNA: TGTGCCAGCAGTTATAGTCGGGGCGATCAGCCCCAGCATTTT
CDR3: CASSYSRGDQPQHF

size: .
D: .
J: TRBJ2-5
V: TRBV5-1
DNA: TGCGCCAGCAGCTTGGGGGGTGGAGAGACCCAGTACTTC
CDR3: CASSLGGGETQYF

size: .
D: .
J: TRBJ2-1
V: TRBV11-2
DNA: TGTGCCAGCAGCTTAAGCCCGATCAATGAGCAGTTCTTC
CDR3: CASSLSPINEQFF

size: .
D: TRBD2
J: TRBJ2-1
V: TRBV11-2
DNA: TGTGCCAGCGACCCGGGCGGGAGGACGCACAATGAGCAGTTCTTC
CDR3: CASDPGGRTHNEQFF

size: .
D: TRBD1
J: TRBJ2-7
V: TRBV28
DNA: TGTGCCAGCAGCAGACAGGGGGCCCTCTCGGACGAGCAGTACTTC
CDR3: CASSRQGALSDEQYF

size: .
D: TRBD1
J: TRBJ2-7
V: TRBV6-4
DNA: TGTGCCAGCAGTGGGGGACAGAGGTACGAGCAGTACTTC
CDR3: CASSGGQRYEQYF

size: .
D: .
J: TRBJ2-1
V: TRBV7-2
DNA: TGTGCCAGCAGCCCCGGGGACCTGCAACCGCTAGGGTACAATGAGCAGTTCTTC
CDR3: CASSPGDLQPLGYNEQFF

size: .
D: TRBD1
J: TRBJ1-5
V: TRBV4-2
DNA: TGTGCCAGCAGCCGAGGGACAGGCAGAAATCAGCCCCAGCATTTT
CDR3: CASSRGTGRNQPQHF

size: .
D: .
J: TRBJ2-1
V: TRBV11-3
DNA: TGTGCCAGCAGCTTAGAGGGGCGCGAGCAGTTCTTC
CDR3: CASSLEGREQFF

size: .
D: .
J: TRBJ2-7
V: TRBV30
DNA: TGTGCCTGGAGTGTACTTGGCGAGCAGTACTTC
CDR3: CAWSVLGEQYF

size: .
D: .
J: TRBJ1-5
V: TRBV6-1
DNA: TGTGCCAGCAGTGAAACGTTTGGGGTATCGGGTCAGCCCCAGCATTTT
CDR3: CASSETFGVSGQPQHF

size: once
D: TRBD1
J: TRBJ2-1
V: TRBV27
DNA: TGTGCCAGCAGTTTAGGACAGGGCTTTCACCATGAGCAGTTCTTC
CDR3: CASSLGQGFHHEQFF

size: .
D: TRBD1
J: TRBJ1-2
V: TRBV28
DNA: TGTGCCAGCAGTAGACAGGGTAACTATGGCTACACCTTC
CDR3: CASSRQGNYGYTF

size: once
D: TRBD1
J: TRBJ1-2
V: TRBV19
DNA: TGTGCCAGTATCCCCGGACAGGGTATTAACTATGGCTACACCTTC
CDR3: CASIPGQGINYGYTF

size: .
D: .
J: TRBJ1-2
V: TRBV7-9
DNA: TGTGCCAGCAGCTTTTTATCAGGTGGCTACACCTTC
CDR3: CASSFLSGGYTF

size: .
D: TRBD1
J: TRBJ1-2
V: TRBV18
DNA: TGTGCCAGCTCACCCTCGGACAGGGGGGATGGCTACACCTTC
CDR3: CASSPSDRGDGYTF

size: few
D: .
J: TRBJ1-3
V: TRBV6-5
DNA: TGTGCCAGCAGTTACTCCACACAAACTGGAAACACCATATATTTT
CDR3: CASSYSTQTGNTIYF

size: .
D: .
J: TRBJ1-2
V: TRBV5-1
DNA: TGCGCCAGCAGCCAGAATGTGCGTAACTATGGCTACACCTTC
CDR3: CASSQNVRNYGYTF

size: .
D: .
J: TRBJ1-2
V: TRBV5-5
DNA: TGTGCCAGCAGTCTACGGTGGGGAAACTATGGCTACACCTTC
CDR3: CASSLRWGNYGYTF

size: .
D: .
J: TRBJ2-3
V: TRBV11-2
DNA: TGTGCCAGCAGCTTAAGGGCCGATACGCAGTATTTT
CDR3: CASSLRADTQYF

size: .
D: .
J: TRBJ2-7
V: TRBV4-1
DNA: TGCGCCAGCAGCCATAGTCCTCCCGGGCCATCCTACGAGCAGTACTTC
CDR3: CASSHSPPGPSYEQYF

size: .
D: TRBD2
J: TRBJ2-1
V: TRBV11-2
DNA: TGTGCCAGCAGTACCAGCGGGAGGGGAGGTAGGGATGAGCAGTTCTTC
CDR3: CASSTSGRGGRDEQFF

size: .
D: .
J: TRBJ1-5
V: TRBV7-9
DNA: TGTGCCAGCAGCTTAGGAACAGGGAGTGCGCAGGAGAGCAATCAGCCCCAGCATTTT
CDR3: CASSLGTGSAQESNQPQHF

size: .
D: TRBD1
J: TRBJ1-3
V: TRBV7-8
DNA: TGTGCCAGCAGCTCAACCGGGGACAGGGGCCCTAATTCTGGAAACACCATATATTTT
CDR3: CASSSTGDRGPNSGNTIYF

size: few
D: .
J: TRBJ2-5
V: TRBV6-5
DNA: TGTGCCAGCACCGACTCCGAAGAGACCCAGTACTTC
CDR3: CASTDSEETQYF

size: .
D: TRBD1
J: TRBJ2-7
V: TRBV5-4
DNA: TGTGCCAGCAGCAGAGCCACAGGGGCGTCCGAGCAGTACTTC
CDR3: CASSRATGASEQYF

size: .
D: .
J: TRBJ2-6
V: TRBV7-2
DNA: TGTGCCAGCAGCTTAAATCTGCTTTCTGGGGCCAACGTCCTGACTTTC
CDR3: CASSLNLLSGANVLTF

size: .
D: TRBD1
J: TRBJ1-2
V: TRBV7-2
DNA: TGTGCCAGCAGCTTAGAGGCCAGGGGGCTCGGCTACACCTTC
CDR3: CASSLEARGLGYTF

size: .
D: .
J: TRBJ2-7
V: TRBV14
DNA: TGTGCCAGCAGCCAAGGACTCGAGCAGTACTTC
CDR3: CASSQGLEQYF

size: .
D: TRBD1
J: TRBJ2-7
V: TRBV30
DNA: TGTGCCTGGAACAGGGGGAATTTCGAGCAGTACTTC
CDR3: CAWNRGNFEQYF

size: .
D: .
J: TRBJ1-1
V: TRBV7-9
DNA: TGTGCCAGCAGCTCTGAAGCTTTCTTT
CDR3: CASSSEAFF

size: once
D: .
J: TRBJ2-7
V: TRBV6-5
DNA: TGTGCCAGCAGTCGGACAGACCTTATTACCTACGAGCAGTACTTC
CDR3: CASSRTDLITYEQYF

size: .
D: .
J: TRBJ2-1
V: TRBV6-7
DNA: TGTGCCAGCAGTTACGACTATAGCGAGAACTACAATGAGCAGTTCTTC
CDR3: CASSYDYSENYNEQFF

size: .
D: .
J: TRBJ1-5
V: TRBV2
DNA: TGTGCCAGCAGAGAAGGCCCTTTAGGTCAGCCCCAGCATTTT
CDR3: CASREGPLGQPQHF

size: .
D: TRBD2
J: TRBJ2-2
V: TRBV2
DNA: TGTGCCAGCGAGCGGACTAGCAGTAACACCGGGGAGCTGTTTTTT
CDR3: CASERTSSNTGELFF

size: .
D: .
J: TRBJ1-5
V: TRBV25-1
DNA: TGTGCCAGCAGTTCCGACAGGTCCAATCAGCCCCAGCATTTT
CDR3: CASSSDRSNQPQHF

size: .
D: .
J: TRBJ2-7
V: TRBV28
DNA: TGTGCCACGGGGGAGCCCTACCTTAACTACGAGCAGTACTTC
CDR3: CATGEPYLNYEQYF

size: .
D: .
J: TRBJ1-2
V: TRBV7-2
DNA: TGTGCCAGCAGCACCCCAGCGGGATTTCGATCTAACTATGGCTACACCTTC
CDR3: CASSTPAGFRSNYGYTF

size: .
D: .
J: TRBJ1-5
V: TRBV10-3
DNA: TGTGCCATCAGTGAGTCTAACAGCCAGTGGAGCAATCAGCCCCAGCATTTT
CDR3: CAISESNSQWSNQPQHF

size: .
D: .
J: TRBJ2-3
V: TRBV5-1
DNA: TGCGCCAGCAGGGGAGCGATTAGCACAGATACGCAGTATTTT
CDR3: CASRGAISTDTQYF

size: .
D: TRBD1
J: TRBJ2-7
V: TRBV28
DNA: TGTGCCAGCAGCCGCGAGGGGGACAGGGAATACGAGCAGTACTTC
CDR3: CASSREGDREYEQYF

size: .
D: TRBD2
J: TRBJ2-3
V: TRBV7-9
DNA: TGTGCCAGCAGCTTATTGGCGGGAGGTGCCGATACGCAGTATTTT
CDR3: CASSLLAGGADTQYF

size: .
D: .
J: TRBJ2-1
V: TRBV29-1
DNA: TGCAGCGTTGAAGATAGGCGGGATGAGCAGTTCTTC
CDR3: CSVEDRRDEQFF